These 8 T cell receptor beta chains came from one sample sequenced in a study of cytomegalovirus exposure and HLA in healthy donors. 60 Vbeta and 13 Jbeta primers were used in PCR. This table comes from immunoSEQ multiplex PCR, and its TCRdb copy is limited to in-frame clones, with some not included. The repertoire holds about 150,000 clones, with more than 60% as singletons. The sample was PBMCs. These TCRs come from a woman aged 40 to 50 in good health and CMV-seronegative.

This sequence joins TRBV9 and TRBJ1-1, with TRBD1 matching over 7 bases. CDR1 SGDLS and CDR2 YYNGEE come from the germline V gene. After removal of 7 bases from V and 3 bases from J, the junction contained 6 bases not matched to a gene. CDR3 size: 13 residues. CDR3 nucleotides: TGTGCCAGCGGAGACAGGGTGGACACTGAAGCTTTCTTT. Amino acid sequence: CASGDRVDTEAFF.

This rearrangement joins TRBV30 to TRBJ2-7; no reliable D call. The CDR3 is made up of 12 amino acids. CDR1 is GTSNPN, CDR2 SVGIG, per germline (reference sequence). V lost 4 bases to trimming and J lost 0 bases, with 7 bases between them. The CDR3 nucleotides read TGTGCCTGGATTCGGAGCTCCTACGAGCAGTACTTC. Its translation is CAWIRSSYEQYF.

The chain employs TRBV7-9 and TRBJ1-1, with 9 positions matching TRBD1. V was pared by 2 bases and J by 4 bases, with 2 bases of the junction left unmatched. Germline assignment: CDR1 SEHNR and CDR2 FQNEAQ (reference sequence). The CDR3 is made up of 14 amino acids. The CDR3, as DNA: TGTGCCAGCAGCTTAAGACAGGGGGGCACTGAAGCTTTCTTT. This gives the protein CASSLRQGGTEAFF.

The rearrangement uses TRBV30 and TRBJ2-7; 8 positions match TRBD1. J gave up 3 bases and V 2 bases, and 6 bases lay outside the gene matches. The CDR3 is 14 residues long. Germline values: CDR1 GTSNPN, CDR2 SVGIG (reference sequence). The CDR3: CAWSRDRLGYEQYF. The CDR3 DNA reads TGTGCCTGGAGTCGGGACAGGTTGGGCTACGAGCAGTACTTC.

The chain is built from TRBV11-3 and TRBJ2-7, with 7 bases that match TRBD2. Germline V lookup: CDR1 SGHNT, CDR2 YENEEA. V was clipped by 7 bases and J by 8 bases; unmatched bases: 14. CDR3 length equals 14 residues. CDR3 sequence: CASIRRAGARKQYF. For the CDR3, the DNA is TGTGCCAGCATCCGCAGGGCGGGAGCCCGAAAGCAGTACTTC.

This chain links TRBV21-1 with TRBJ2-7; TRBD2, the D gene given by the table, was not confirmed from the DNA. TRBV21-1 is deemed a pseudogene. The CDR3 has 17 amino acids. The CDR3 region is CASSKLGGSGENYEQYF. CDR3 DNA: TGTGCCAGCAGCAAATTGGGCGGTAGCGGGGAAAACTACGAGCAGTACTTC.

Of note for this clone: A much larger clonotype is one base distant, so this may be a read error. The J gene is TRBJ1-3, the V gene TRBV5-6; D perhaps matches TRBD1 (6 bases). This CDR3 is built from 15 residues. The germline V and J ends were trimmed by 2 bases and 0 bases, with 9 bases remaining between them. Germline CDR1 and CDR2: SGHDT and YYEEEE. This CDR3 reads CASSLGTLSGNTIYF. The DNA for the CDR3 is TGTGCCAGCAGCTTAGGGACACTCTCTGGAAACACCATATATTTT.

As DNA, the CDR3 is TGCGCCAGCAGCTTGGGGGACAGCTATGGCTACACCTTC. Protein sequence: CASSLGDSYGYTF. The rearrangement joins TRBV5-1 to TRBJ1-2; 7 bases map to TRBD1. The CDR3 totals 13 residues. With V trimmed by 0 bases and J by 4 bases, 0 bases remained unmatched. Germline CDR1 is SGHRS and CDR2 is YFSETQ.